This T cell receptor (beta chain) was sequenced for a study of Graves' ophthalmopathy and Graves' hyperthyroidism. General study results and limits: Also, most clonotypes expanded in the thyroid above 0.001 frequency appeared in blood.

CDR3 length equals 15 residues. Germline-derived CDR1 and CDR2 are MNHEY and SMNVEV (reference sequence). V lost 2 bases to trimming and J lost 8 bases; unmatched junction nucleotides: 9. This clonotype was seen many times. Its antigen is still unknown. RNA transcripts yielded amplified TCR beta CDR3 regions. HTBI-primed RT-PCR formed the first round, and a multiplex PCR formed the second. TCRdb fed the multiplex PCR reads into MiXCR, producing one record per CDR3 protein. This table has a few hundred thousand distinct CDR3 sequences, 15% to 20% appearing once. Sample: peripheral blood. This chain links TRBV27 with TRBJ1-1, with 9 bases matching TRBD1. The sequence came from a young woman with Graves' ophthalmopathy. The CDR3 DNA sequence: TGTGCCAGCAGTTTACGAGGACAGGGGCCAAGAGAAGCTTTCTTT. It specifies CASSLRGQGPREAFF.